Listed below are T cell receptor beta chains from one sample, sequenced in a study of graft-versus-host responses after intestinal transplantation. Assay: immunoSEQ multiplex PCR; the TCRdb copy retains only in-frame clones and omits some. Counted here are approximately 100,000 clones, 86% occurring once; the ten biggest clones make up more than 1.4%. This specimen consisted of PBMCs, obtained 255 days after intestinal transplant. These TCRs come from a human patient who received an intestinal transplant, so some T cells may come from the graft donor. Both conserved end residues are part of each CDR3. The order of the fields is J gene, V gene, clone size, D gene, CDR3 DNA, CDR3 protein. A D gene is named only where the DNA matches it firmly. Rows give clone size only sometimes, using once, few, many, or a class for an expanded clone.

>TRBJ2-2|TRBV9|.|TRBD1
TGTGCCAGCAGCTCCCGGACAGGAAACACCGGGGAGCTGTTTTTT
CASSSRTGNTGELFF
>TRBJ2-1|TRBV2|.|TRBD2
TGTGCCAGCAGTGAAAGTAGCGGGGGGGGCCGAGAGCAGTTCTTC
CASSESSGGGREQFF
>TRBJ2-5|TRBV4-1|.|.
TGCGCCAGCAGCCAGGGTCAACAAGAGACCCAGTACTTC
CASSQGQQETQYF
>TRBJ1-4|TRBV5-1|once|.
TGCGCCAGCAGCCCCATAGGGGGGGTGGGGAGTGAAAAACTGTTTTTT
CASSPIGGVGSEKLFF
>TRBJ1-5|TRBV6-1|.|.
TGTGCCAGCAGTGAAGGGGTAAGTTCTCGGCCCCAGCATTTT
CASSEGVSSRPQHF
>TRBJ2-5|TRBV7-9|few|TRBD2
TGTGCCAGCAGCTTCGGAATAGCGGGGGAAGAGACCCAGTACTTC
CASSFGIAGEETQYF
>TRBJ1-4|TRBV5-6|.|.
TGTGCCAGCAGCTTCCTCAGGGGACCAGATGAAAAACTGTTTTTT
CASSFLRGPDEKLFF
>TRBJ2-3|TRBV27|.|.
TGTGCCAGCAAGTTCTACCGGGACAGCACAGATACGCAGTATTTT
CASKFYRDSTDTQYF
>TRBJ1-5|TRBV19|.|.
TGTGCCAGTAGTATTGTAGGTGCGGCCCAGCATTTT
CASSIVGAAQHF
>TRBJ1-2|TRBV6-1|.|TRBD1
TGTGCCAGCAGTTCCGGGACAGGGAAGGGCTACACCTTC
CASSSGTGKGYTF
>TRBJ1-6|TRBV6-6|.|.
TGTGCCAGCAGTCTGGACAGATATAATTCACCCCTCCACTTT
CASSLDRYNSPLHF
>TRBJ1-5|TRBV29-1|.|TRBD1
TGCAGCGTTGGGACAGGGATTAATCAGCCCCAGCATTTT
CSVGTGINQPQHF
>TRBJ2-2|TRBV27|.|.
TGTGCCAGCAGTTTTCAGCGCGCGAACACCGGGGAGCTGTTTTTT
CASSFQRANTGELFF
>TRBJ2-2|TRBV4-2|.|.
TGTGCCAGCAGCCAGAACAGGGTTGGCGGGGAGCTGTTTTTT
CASSQNRVGGELFF
>TRBJ2-1|TRBV2|.|TRBD2
TGTGCCAGCAGTGAAGGTAGCGGGAGACCCAATGAGCAGTTCTTC
CASSEGSGRPNEQFF
>TRBJ1-1|TRBV6-5|.|TRBD1
TGTGCCAGCTCGCCGGGACAGGGGTTTTTCTTT
CASSPGQGFFF
>TRBJ2-1|TRBV5-3|.|.
TGTGCCACCCACAACCCCCCGGGACGTTATTACAATGAGCAGTTCTTC
CATHNPPGRYYNEQFF
>TRBJ1-1|TRBV30|.|.
TGTGCCTGGAGGGCGGCGAGGGGGAACACTGAAGCTTTCTTT
CAWRAARGNTEAFF
>TRBJ2-5|TRBV5-1|.|.
TGCGCCAGCAGCCCGTCGGTGGAGACCCAGTACTTC
CASSPSVETQYF
>TRBJ2-3|TRBV4-2|once|.
TGTGCCAGCAGCCAAGAGTCCAATACGCAGTATTTT
CASSQESNTQYF
>TRBJ2-4|TRBV4-1|.|.
TGCGCCAGCAGCCAAGAAGGAAAGGTTCAGTACTTC
CASSQEGKVQYF
>TRBJ1-4|TRBV4-1|.|.
TGCGCCAGCAGCCAAGAGGGGGAGGATGAAAAACTGTTTTTT
CASSQEGEDEKLFF
>TRBJ2-5|TRBV5-3|.|TRBD2
TGTGCCAGAAGCTTGGTTCTGAGACTAGCGGGATCGCGAATTGGGACCCAGTACTTC
CARSLVLRLAGSRIGTQYF
>TRBJ1-1|TRBV6-6|.|.
TGTGCCAGCAGTTACGAGGGGAAGAACACTGAAGCTTTCTTT
CASSYEGKNTEAFF
>TRBJ1-3|TRBV28|.|.
TGTGCCAGCAGTCTACAGGCGTTCTCTGGAAACACCATATATTTT
CASSLQAFSGNTIYF
>TRBJ2-5|TRBV7-2|.|TRBD1
TGTGCCAGCAGCTTACAACTGGACAGGGGCCAAGAGACCCAGTACTTC
CASSLQLDRGQETQYF
>TRBJ1-5|TRBV7-2|.|.
TGTGCCAGCAGCTTAGGGGTGGGGGAGCCCCAGCATTTT
CASSLGVGEPQHF
>TRBJ2-6|TRBV19|.|TRBD1
TGTGCCAGTAGTCCGGGGACAGGGACTGGGGCCAACGTCCTGACTTTC
CASSPGTGTGANVLTF
>TRBJ2-3|TRBV5-4|.|.
TGTGCCAGCAGCTCGTCCGTGGGAACCACAGATACGCAGTATTTT
CASSSSVGTTDTQYF
>TRBJ1-3|TRBV2|.|.
TGTGCCAGCACAACGATCCCTGGAAACACCATATATTTT
CASTTIPGNTIYF
>TRBJ2-7|TRBV5-4|few|.
TGTGCCAGCAGCCCACCGTCTGCACCCTACGAGCAGTACTTC
CASSPPSAPYEQYF
>TRBJ1-1|TRBV7-9|.|TRBD1
TGTGCCAGCAGCCACAGGCAGGGGGGGACTGAAGCTTTCTTT
CASSHRQGGTEAFF
>TRBJ1-2|TRBV9|.|.
TGTGCCAGCACCCCGGCGGGGGCTAACTATGGCTACACCTTC
CASTPAGANYGYTF
>TRBJ2-7|TRBV5-5|.|TRBD2
TGTGCCAGCAGCTTCGGACTAGGTAGGGGCGAGCAGTACTTC
CASSFGLGRGEQYF
>TRBJ2-7|TRBV28|.|.
TGTGCCAGCAGTCCACCCAATGGCTTCTACGAGCAGTACTTC
CASSPPNGFYEQYF
>TRBJ2-1|TRBV6-4|.|.
TGTGCCAGCAGTGAGAACTCCGAAGCTCATGAGCAGTTCTTC
CASSENSEAHEQFF
>TRBJ1-4|TRBV5-6|.|.
TGTGCCAGCAGCCTCACAGGTAGTGATGAAAAACTGTTTTTT
CASSLTGSDEKLFF
>TRBJ1-1|TRBV6-1|few|.
TGTGCCAGCACAGGGGACTATATCTCTGAAGCTTTCTTT
CASTGDYISEAFF
>TRBJ2-2|TRBV5-1|.|.
TGCGCCAGCAGCGACCCCATTCACGGGTTCGCGGGGGAGCTGTTTTTT
CASSDPIHGFAGELFF
>TRBJ1-2|TRBV7-9|.|.
TGTGCCAGCAGCCTCCTCCGAGGCGAGAACTATGGCTACACCTTC
CASSLLRGENYGYTF
>TRBJ2-3|TRBV2|.|.
TGTGCCAGCAAAGAGTCAGATACGCAGTATTTT
CASKESDTQYF
>TRBJ2-3|TRBV6-6|.|TRBD2
TGTGCCACATTAGCGGGGATCACAGATACGCAGTATTTT
CATLAGITDTQYF
>TRBJ2-3|TRBV6-1|.|.
TGTGCCAGCACCCTAGAGTTTACCACAGATACGCAGTATTTT
CASTLEFTTDTQYF
>TRBJ1-1|TRBV4-1|.|.
TGCGCCAGCAGCCAACTCGTATGGGGCGAGGAAGAGGATGGGGAAGCTTTCTTT
CASSQLVWGEEEDGEAFF
>TRBJ1-3|TRBV4-2|.|.
TGTGCCAGCAGCCCGGGAGGCACTGGAAACACCATATATTTT
CASSPGGTGNTIYF
>TRBJ1-2|TRBV5-4|.|TRBD1
TGTGCCAGCAGCTTCAGGGGGGAGTATGGCTACACCTTC
CASSFRGEYGYTF
>TRBJ2-3|TRBV5-4|.|TRBD1
TGTGCCAGCAGTTCCGGACAGGGCTTCTCAGATACGCAGTATTTT
CASSSGQGFSDTQYF
>TRBJ2-1|TRBV6-6|.|.
TGTGCCAGTCACTGGGCTGGCTCCTACAATGAGCAGTTCTTC
CASHWAGSYNEQFF
>TRBJ1-2|TRBV27|.|.
TGTGCCAGCAGTCTCTTCGGACAGAGCTATGGCTACACCTTC
CASSLFGQSYGYTF
>TRBJ2-1|TRBV6-5|.|.
TGTGCCAGCAGTTACGAAACCCGGGGGCCGCACAATGAGCAGTTCTTC
CASSYETRGPHNEQFF
>TRBJ1-2|TRBV7-8|.|.
TGTGCCAGCAGCCTAAACGTGGGGCGGTCTGACTATGGCTACACCTTC
CASSLNVGRSDYGYTF
>TRBJ1-5|TRBV6-5|once|.
TGTGCCAGCAGTTACTCCTCCGGTATCAATCAGCCCCAGCATTTT
CASSYSSGINQPQHF
>TRBJ1-1|TRBV5-6|once|.
TGTGCCAGCAGCCCCTTTAGGGGCGGCTACACTGAAGCTTTCTTT
CASSPFRGGYTEAFF